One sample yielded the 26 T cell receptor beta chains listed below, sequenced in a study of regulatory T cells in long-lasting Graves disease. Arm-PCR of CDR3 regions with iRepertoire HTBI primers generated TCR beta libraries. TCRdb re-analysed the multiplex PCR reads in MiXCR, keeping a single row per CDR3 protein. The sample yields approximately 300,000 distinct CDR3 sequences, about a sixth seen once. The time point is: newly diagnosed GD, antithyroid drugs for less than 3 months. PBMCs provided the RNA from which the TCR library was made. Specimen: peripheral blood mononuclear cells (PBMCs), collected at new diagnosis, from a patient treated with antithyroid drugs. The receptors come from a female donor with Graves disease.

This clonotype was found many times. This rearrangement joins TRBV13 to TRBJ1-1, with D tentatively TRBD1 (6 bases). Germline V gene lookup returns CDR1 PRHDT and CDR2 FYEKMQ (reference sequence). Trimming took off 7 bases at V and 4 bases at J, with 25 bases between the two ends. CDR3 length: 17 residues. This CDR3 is CASTTEGDGWGVTEAFF. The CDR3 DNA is TGTGCCAGCACAACGGAGGGGGACGGCTGGGGGGTCACTGAAGCTTTCTTT.

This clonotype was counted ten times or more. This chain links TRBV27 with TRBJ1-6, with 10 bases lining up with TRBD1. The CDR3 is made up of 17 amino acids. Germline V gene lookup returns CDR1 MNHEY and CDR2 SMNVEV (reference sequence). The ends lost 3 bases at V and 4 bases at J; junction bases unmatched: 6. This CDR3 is CASSFVGQGRYNSPLHF. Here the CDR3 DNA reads TGTGCCAGCAGTTTTGTGGGACAGGGGAGGTATAATTCACCCCTCCACTTT.

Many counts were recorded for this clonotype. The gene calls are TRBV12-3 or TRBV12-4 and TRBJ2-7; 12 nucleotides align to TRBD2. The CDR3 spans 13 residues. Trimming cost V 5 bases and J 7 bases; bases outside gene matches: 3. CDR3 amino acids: CASSPSGRGEQYF. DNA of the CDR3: TGTGCCAGCAGTCCTAGCGGGAGGGGGGAGCAGTACTTC.

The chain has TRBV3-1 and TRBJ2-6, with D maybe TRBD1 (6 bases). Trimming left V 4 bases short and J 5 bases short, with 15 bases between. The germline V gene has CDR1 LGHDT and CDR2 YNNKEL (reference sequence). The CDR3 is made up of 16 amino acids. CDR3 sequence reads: CASSPTGIGWANVLTF. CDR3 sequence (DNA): TGTGCCAGCAGCCCCACAGGGATAGGCTGGGCCAACGTCCTGACTTTC.

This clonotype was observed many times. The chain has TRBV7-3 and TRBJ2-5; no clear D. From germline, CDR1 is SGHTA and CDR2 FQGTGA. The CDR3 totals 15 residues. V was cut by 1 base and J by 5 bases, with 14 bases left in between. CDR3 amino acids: CASSLSGHTRETQYF. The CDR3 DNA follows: TGTGCCAGCAGCTTAAGTGGTCATACACGCGAGACCCAGTACTTC.

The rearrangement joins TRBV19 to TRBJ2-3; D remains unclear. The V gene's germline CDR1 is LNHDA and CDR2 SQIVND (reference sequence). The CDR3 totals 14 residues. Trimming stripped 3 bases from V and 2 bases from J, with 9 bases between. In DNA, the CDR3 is TGTGCCAGTAGTATCGTAGGGAACACAGATACGCAGTATTTT. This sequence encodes CASSIVGNTDTQYF.

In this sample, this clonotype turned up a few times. Here the CDR3 DNA reads TGTGCCAGTAGTACCCATTTCACCGGGGAGCTGTTTTTT. This codes for CASSTHFTGELFF. The chain is built from TRBV19 and TRBJ2-2, with no clear D. Trimming stripped 4 bases from V and 4 bases from J, with 7 bases between. CDR1 and CDR2 (germline): LNHDA, SQIVND (reference sequence). The CDR3 totals 13 residues.

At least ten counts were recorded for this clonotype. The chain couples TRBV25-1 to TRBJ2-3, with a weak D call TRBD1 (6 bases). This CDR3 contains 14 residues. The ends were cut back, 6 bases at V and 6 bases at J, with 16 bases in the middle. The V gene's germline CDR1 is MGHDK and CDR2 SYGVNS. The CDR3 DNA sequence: TGTGCCAGCAGGAGTGGTCCAGGGGTCGATACGCAGTATTTT. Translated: CASRSGPGVDTQYF.

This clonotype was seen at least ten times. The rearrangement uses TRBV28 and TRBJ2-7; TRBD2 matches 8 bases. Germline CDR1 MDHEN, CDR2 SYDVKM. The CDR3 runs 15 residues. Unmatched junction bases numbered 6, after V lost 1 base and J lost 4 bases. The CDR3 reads CASSLSAGGRYEQYF. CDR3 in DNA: TGTGCCAGCAGTTTATCGGCGGGAGGTAGATACGAGCAGTACTTC. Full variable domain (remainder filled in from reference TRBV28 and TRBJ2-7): DVKVTQSSRYLVKRTGEKVFLECVQDMDHENMFWYRQDPGLGLRLIYFSYDVKMKEKGDIPEGYSVSREKKERFSLILESASTNQTSMYLCASSLSAGGRYEQYFGPGTRLTVT.

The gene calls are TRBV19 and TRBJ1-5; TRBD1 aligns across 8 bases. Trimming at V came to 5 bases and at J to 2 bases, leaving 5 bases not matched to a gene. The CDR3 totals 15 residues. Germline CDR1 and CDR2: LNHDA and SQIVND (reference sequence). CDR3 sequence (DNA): TGTGCCAGTAGTGCGATGACAGGGGGCAATCAGCCCCAGCATTTT. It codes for CASSAMTGGNQPQHF.

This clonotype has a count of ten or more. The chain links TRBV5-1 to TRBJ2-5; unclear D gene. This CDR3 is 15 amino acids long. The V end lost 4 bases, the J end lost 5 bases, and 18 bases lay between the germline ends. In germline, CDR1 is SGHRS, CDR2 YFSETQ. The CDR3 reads CASSARGMGLETQYF. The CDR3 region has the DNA TGCGCCAGCAGCGCCAGAGGTATGGGGTTGGAGACCCAGTACTTC.

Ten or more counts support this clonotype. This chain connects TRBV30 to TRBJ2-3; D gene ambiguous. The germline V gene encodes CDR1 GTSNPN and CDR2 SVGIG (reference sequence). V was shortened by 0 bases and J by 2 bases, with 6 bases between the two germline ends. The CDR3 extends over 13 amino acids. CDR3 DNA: TGTGCCTGGAGTGTCAGCCCCACAGATACGCAGTATTTT. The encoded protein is CAWSVSPTDTQYF.

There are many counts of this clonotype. The CDR3 nucleotides read TGCGCCAGCAGCCCCGGGACAGGGGGCGCGAACACCGGGGAGCTGTTTTTT. Protein: CASSPGTGGANTGELFF. The chain links TRBV5-1 to TRBJ2-2; 12 nucleotides align to TRBD1. The CDR3 extends over 17 amino acids. With 4 bases clipped from V and 0 bases from J, the junction kept 4 bases outside the gene matches. Germline CDR1 SGHRS, CDR2 YFSETQ.

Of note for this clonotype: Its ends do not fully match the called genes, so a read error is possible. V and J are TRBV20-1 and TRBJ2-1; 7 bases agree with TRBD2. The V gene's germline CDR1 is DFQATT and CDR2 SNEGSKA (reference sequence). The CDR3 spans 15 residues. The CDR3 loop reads CSARAVTSSYHEQLF. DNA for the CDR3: TGCAGTGCTAGAGCGGTGACTAGCTCCTACCATGAGCAGTTATTC.

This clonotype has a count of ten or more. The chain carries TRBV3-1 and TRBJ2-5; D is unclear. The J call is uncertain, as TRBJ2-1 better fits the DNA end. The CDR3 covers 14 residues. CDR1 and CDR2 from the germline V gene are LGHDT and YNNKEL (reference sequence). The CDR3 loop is CASSQVEAFYEQFF. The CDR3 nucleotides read TGTGCCAGCAGCCAAGTTGAGGCGTTCTATGAGCAGTTCTTC.

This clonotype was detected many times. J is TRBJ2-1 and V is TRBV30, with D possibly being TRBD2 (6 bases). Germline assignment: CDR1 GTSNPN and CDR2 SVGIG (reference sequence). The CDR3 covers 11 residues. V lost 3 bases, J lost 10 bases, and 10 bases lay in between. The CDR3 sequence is CAWSSAGEQFF. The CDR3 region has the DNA TGTGCCTGGAGCTCCGCGGGGGAGCAGTTCTTC.

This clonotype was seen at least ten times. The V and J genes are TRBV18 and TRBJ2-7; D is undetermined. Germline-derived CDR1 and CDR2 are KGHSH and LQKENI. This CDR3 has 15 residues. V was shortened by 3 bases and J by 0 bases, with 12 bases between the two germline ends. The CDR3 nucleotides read TGTGCCAGCTCACCCTCGGCGCAACGCTCCTACGAGCAGTACTTC. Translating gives CASSPSAQRSYEQYF.

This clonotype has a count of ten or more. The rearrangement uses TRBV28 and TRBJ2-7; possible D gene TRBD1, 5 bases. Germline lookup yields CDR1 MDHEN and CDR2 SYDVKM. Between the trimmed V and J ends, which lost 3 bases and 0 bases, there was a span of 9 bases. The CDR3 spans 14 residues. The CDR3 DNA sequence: TGTGCCAGCAGTTTTCAGGGCGGCTCCTACGAGCAGTACTTC. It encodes CASSFQGGSYEQYF.

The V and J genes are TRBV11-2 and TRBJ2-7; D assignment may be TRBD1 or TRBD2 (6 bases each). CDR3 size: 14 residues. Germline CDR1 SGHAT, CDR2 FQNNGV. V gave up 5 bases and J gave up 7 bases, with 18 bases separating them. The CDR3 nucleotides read TGTGCCAGCAGCACCTACGGGGGCGGGACAGAGCAGTACTTC. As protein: CASSTYGGGTEQYF.

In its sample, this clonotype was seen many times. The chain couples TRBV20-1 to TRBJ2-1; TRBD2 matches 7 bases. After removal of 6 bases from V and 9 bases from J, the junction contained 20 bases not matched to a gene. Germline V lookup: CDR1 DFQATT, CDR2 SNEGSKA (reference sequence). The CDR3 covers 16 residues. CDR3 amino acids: CSAKNLVGGQSGEQFF. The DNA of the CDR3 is TGCAGTGCCAAAAACTTAGTGGGAGGGCAATCCGGTGAGCAGTTCTTC.

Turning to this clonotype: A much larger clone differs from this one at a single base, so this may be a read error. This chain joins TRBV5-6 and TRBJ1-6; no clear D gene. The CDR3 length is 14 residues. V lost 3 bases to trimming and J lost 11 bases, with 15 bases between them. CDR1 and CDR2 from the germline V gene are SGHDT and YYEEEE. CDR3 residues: CASSYPVGSAPLHF. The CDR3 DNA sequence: TGTGCCAGCAGCTACCCAGTGGGCTCGGCACCCCTCCACTTT.

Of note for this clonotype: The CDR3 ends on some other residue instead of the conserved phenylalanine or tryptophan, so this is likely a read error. CDR3 sequence reads: CGSSQDPAGESTDTQYL. CDR3 nucleotides: TGTGGCAGCAGCCAAGATCCAGCGGGAGAGAGCACAGATACGCAGTATTTA. The chain recombines TRBV3-1 with TRBJ2-3; 8 nucleotides align to TRBD2. The V gene's germline CDR1 is LGHDT and CDR2 YNNKEL (reference sequence). CDR3 length equals 17 residues.

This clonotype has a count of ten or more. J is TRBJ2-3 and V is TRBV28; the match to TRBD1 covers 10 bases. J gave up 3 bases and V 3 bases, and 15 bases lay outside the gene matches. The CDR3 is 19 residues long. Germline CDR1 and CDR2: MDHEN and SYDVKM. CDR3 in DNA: TGTGCCAGCAGTTTCGAACCGGGACAGGGGCAATCTTTTACAGATACGCAGTATTTT. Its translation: CASSFEPGQGQSFTDTQYF.

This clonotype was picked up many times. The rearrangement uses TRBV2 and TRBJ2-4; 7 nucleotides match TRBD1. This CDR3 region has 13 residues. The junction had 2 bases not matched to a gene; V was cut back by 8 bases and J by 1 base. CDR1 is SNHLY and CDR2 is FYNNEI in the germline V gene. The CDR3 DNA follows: TGTGCCAGCGAGACAGGGGCCAAAAACATTCAGTACTTC. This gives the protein CASETGAKNIQYF.

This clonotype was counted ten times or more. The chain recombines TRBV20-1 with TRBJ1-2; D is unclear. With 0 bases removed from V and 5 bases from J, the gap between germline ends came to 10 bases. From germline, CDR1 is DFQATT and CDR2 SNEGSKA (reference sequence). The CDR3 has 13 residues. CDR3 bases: TGCAGTGCTAGAGAAGTTGTCGAGTATGGCTACACCTTC. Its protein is CSAREVVEYGYTF.

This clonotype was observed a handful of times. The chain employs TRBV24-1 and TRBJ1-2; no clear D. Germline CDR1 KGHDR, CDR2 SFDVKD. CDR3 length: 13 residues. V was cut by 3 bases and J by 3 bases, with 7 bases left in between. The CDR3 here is CATSDAGDYGYTF. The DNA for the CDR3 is TGTGCCACCAGTGATGCCGGGGACTATGGCTACACCTTC.